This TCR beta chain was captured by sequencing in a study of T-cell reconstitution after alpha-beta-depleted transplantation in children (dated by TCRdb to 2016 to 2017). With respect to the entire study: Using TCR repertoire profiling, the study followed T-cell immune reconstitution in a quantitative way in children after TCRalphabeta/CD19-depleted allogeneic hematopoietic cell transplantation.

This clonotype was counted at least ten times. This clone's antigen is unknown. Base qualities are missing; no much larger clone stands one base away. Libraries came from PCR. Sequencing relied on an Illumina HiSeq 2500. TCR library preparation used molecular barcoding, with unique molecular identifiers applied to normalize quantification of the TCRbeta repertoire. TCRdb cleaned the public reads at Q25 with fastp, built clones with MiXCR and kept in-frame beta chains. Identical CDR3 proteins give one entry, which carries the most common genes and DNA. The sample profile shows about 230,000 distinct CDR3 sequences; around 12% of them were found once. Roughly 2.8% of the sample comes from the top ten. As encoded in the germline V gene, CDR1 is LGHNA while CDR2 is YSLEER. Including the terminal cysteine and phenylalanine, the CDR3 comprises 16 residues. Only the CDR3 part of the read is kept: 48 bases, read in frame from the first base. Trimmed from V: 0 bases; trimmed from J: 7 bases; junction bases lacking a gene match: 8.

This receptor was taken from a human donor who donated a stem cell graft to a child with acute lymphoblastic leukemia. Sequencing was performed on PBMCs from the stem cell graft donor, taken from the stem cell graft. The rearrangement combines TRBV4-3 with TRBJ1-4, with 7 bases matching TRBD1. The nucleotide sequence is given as TGCGCCAGCAGCCAAGAAAAGAGGGCAGGGGGTGAAAAACTGTTTTTT. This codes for CASSQEKRAGGEKLFF.